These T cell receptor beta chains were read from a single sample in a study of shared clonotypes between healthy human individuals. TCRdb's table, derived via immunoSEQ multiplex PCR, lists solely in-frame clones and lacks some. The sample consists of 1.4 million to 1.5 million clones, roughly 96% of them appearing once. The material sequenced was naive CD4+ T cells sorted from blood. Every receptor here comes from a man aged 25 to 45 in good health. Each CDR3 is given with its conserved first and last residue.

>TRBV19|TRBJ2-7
CASSFGGVYEQYF
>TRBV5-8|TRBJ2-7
CARHGTGYEQYF
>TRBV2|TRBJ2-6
CASSTGTGANVLTF
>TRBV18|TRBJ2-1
CASSPQQGGEQFF
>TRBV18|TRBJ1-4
CASSPATEEKLFF
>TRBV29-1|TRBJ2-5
CSGTGGSETQYF
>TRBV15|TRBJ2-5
CATSRGTGFWDDTETQYF
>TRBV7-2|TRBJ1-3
CASRPTGAGNTIYF
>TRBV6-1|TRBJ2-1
CASSEGRLANEQFF
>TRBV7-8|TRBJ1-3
CASSLATSGVSFGNTIYF
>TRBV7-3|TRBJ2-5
CASSLSGEETQYF
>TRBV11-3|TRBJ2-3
CASSNPGAGTDTQYF
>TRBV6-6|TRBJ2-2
CASSYFNTGELFF
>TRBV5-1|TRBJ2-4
CASSSDLKQRAKNIQYF
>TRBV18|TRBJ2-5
CASSPRMITSGSQETQYF
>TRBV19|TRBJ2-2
CASSPDRVTGELFF
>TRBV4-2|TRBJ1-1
CASSLAQPNTEAFF
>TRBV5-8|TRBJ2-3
CASSQVGGSTDTQYF
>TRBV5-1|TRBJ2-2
CASSLVGSNTGELFF
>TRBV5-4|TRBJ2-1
CASSPRFGSTREQFF
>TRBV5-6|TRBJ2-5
CASSRTSGTQETQYF
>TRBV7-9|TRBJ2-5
CASSLALGRETQYF
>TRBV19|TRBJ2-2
CASSISGLVGELFF
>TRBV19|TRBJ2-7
CASSIGQGSYEQYF
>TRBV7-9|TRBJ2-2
CASRKGTPGELFF
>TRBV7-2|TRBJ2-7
CASSLNLAGGLYEQYF
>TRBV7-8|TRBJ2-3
CASSPRPSRTGGRWADTQYF
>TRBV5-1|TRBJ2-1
CASSLAGGNEQFF
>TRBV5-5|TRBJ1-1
CASSLDRYDKAFF
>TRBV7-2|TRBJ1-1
CASSLGVARGVAFF
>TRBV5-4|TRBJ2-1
CASSLTSGAYNEQFF